Presented here are 13 T cell receptor beta chains from one specimen sequenced in a study of early T cells in non-severe SARS-CoV-2 infection. TCRdb reprocessed the 5' RACE reads via MiXCR and lists one record per CDR3 protein. Seen here are tens of thousands of distinct CDR3 sequences, around 7% observed once, and the top ten hold approximately 4.5%. The sequenced sample was whole blood. Source of these receptors: an adult who was a healthcare worker with PCR-confirmed SARS-CoV-2 infection or an uninfected control (not recorded which).

This chain links TRBV9 with TRBJ2-1; tentative D call: TRBD2 (6 bases). This CDR3 region has 11 residues. Trimming removed 3 bases at V and 10 bases at J, with 8 bases between. Germline V CDR1 and CDR2: SGDLS, YYNGEE. The CDR3 nucleotides read TGTGCCAGCAGCGGCCTAGCGGAGCAGTTCTTC. Protein product: CASSGLAEQFF.

This clonotype was recorded a few times. The chain recombines TRBV6-1 with TRBJ1-4, with D perhaps matching TRBD1 (5 bases). V gave up 10 bases and J gave up 5 bases, with 17 bases separating them. Germline V lookup: CDR1 MNHNS, CDR2 SASEGT. There are 14 residues in the CDR3. The CDR3, as DNA: TGTGCCACCTCGGGACGATCCTTCAATGAAAAACTGTTTTTT. It translates to CATSGRSFNEKLFF.

This clonotype was recorded a few times. The rearrangement uses TRBV2 and TRBJ1-2; D unclear. The V gene lost 3 bases and the J gene lost 7 bases, with 18 bases spanning the gap. Germline lookup yields CDR1 SNHLY and CDR2 FYNNEI. This CDR3 region has 15 residues. CDR3 DNA sequence: TGTGCCAGCAGTGAGGCCCCCCGGGCCTCCGGTGGCTACACCTTC. Translated: CASSEAPRASGGYTF.

V is TRBV3-1 and J is TRBJ1-1; D is undetermined. V dropped 1 base and J dropped 9 bases, with 12 bases sitting between them. The CDR3 runs to 13 residues. The germline V gene has CDR1 LGHDT and CDR2 YNNKEL (reference sequence). The CDR3 bases are TGTGCCAGCAGCCAAGGGGAACTGACACAAGCTTTCTTT. Translation: CASSQGELTQAFF.

The V call is TRBV3-1, the J call TRBJ2-7; 8 nucleotides align to TRBD2. The CDR3 covers 15 residues. In germline, CDR1 is LGHDT, CDR2 YNNKEL (reference sequence). The V gene end was trimmed by 4 bases and the J gene end by 9 bases; junction bases not matched to a gene: 14. The CDR3 sequence is CASSPVLGLEDGQYF. CDR3 nucleotide sequence: TGTGCCAGCAGCCCTGTTTTGGGACTAGAAGACGGGCAGTACTTC.

This clonotype was seen at least ten times. The chain is built from TRBV12-3 or TRBV12-4 and TRBJ1-5, with 8 bases fitting TRBD1. V dropped 0 bases and J dropped 2; count of bases not matched to a gene: 0. This CDR3 region has 15 residues. CDR3 sequence (DNA): TGTGCCAGCAGTTTAGCGGACAGGGGCAATCAGCCCCAGCATTTT. Translating it yields CASSLADRGNQPQHF.

This clonotype was counted between two and nine times. The chain carries TRBV10-3 and TRBJ2-7, with D perhaps assigned TRBD1 or TRBD2 (5 bases each). From germline, CDR1 is ENHRY and CDR2 SYGVKD. V lost 1 base and J lost 0, with 7 bases in between. The CDR3 is 14 amino acids. This CDR3 is CAISEWDVSYEQYF. The CDR3 bases are TGTGCCATCAGTGAGTGGGACGTCTCCTACGAGCAGTACTTC.

This clonotype was counted ten times or more. CDR3 nucleotide sequence: TGTGCCAGCTCACCCTTCGGACTAGCGGGGGACCCCACCGGGGAGCTGTTTTTT. As protein: CASSPFGLAGDPTGELFF. The V call is TRBV18, the J call TRBJ2-2; 13 positions agree with TRBD2. Germline V gives CDR1 KGHSH, CDR2 LQKENI. The CDR3 runs 18 residues. Germline trimming cut 3 bases from V and 4 bases from J; bases unmatched to any gene: 8.

The chain uses TRBV6-2 or TRBV6-3 and TRBJ1-1; D remains unclear. Between the trimmed V and J ends, which lost 1 base and 0 bases, there was a span of 0 bases. The CDR3 is 12 residues long. Germline lookup yields CDR1 MNHEY and CDR2 SVGEGT. CDR3 loop: CASSYLNTEAFF. In DNA, the CDR3 is TGTGCCAGCAGTTACTTGAACACTGAAGCTTTCTTT.

The CDR3 loop reads CAISEAKAGQGENEQFF. The CDR3 bases are TGTGCCATCAGTGAGGCCAAGGCAGGACAGGGTGAGAATGAGCAGTTCTTC. The chain links TRBV10-3 to TRBJ2-1; TRBD1 agrees at 8 bases. V lost 2 bases to trimming and J lost 7 bases; unmatched junction nucleotides: 13. Germline values: CDR1 ENHRY, CDR2 SYGVKD. The CDR3 has 17 residues.

This clonotype was observed a handful of times. This chain uses TRBV30 with TRBJ1-3; 8 bases are shared with TRBD1. The V and J ends lost 7 bases and 0 bases, in that order; junction bases with no gene match: 5. The CDR3 is made up of 14 amino acids. Germline V gene data show CDR1 as GTSNPN and CDR2 as SVGIG (reference sequence). Here the CDR3 DNA reads TGTGCCTCCCCCGGGACAGGCTCTGGAAACACCATATATTTT. As protein: CASPGTGSGNTIYF.

The V and J genes are TRBV30 and TRBJ1-1; D uncertain. The V end was cut by 3 bases, the J end by 0 bases, with 14 bases between. The CDR3 covers 15 residues. Looked up from germline, CDR1 is GTSNPN and CDR2 is SVGIG (reference sequence). The CDR3 DNA is TGTGCCTGGAGGCCCGGCGGCCGGATGAACACTGAAGCTTTCTTT. Translating gives CAWRPGGRMNTEAFF.

The CDR3 here is CASSLRGQVIEQFF. The CDR3 region has the DNA TGTGCCAGCAGCCTAAGGGGACAGGTAATTGAGCAGTTCTTC. The chain is built from TRBV7-6 and TRBJ2-1, with 8 nucleotides matching TRBD1. Germline CDR1 is SGHVS and CDR2 is FNYEAQ. This CDR3 has 14 residues. Trimming cost V 5 bases and J 9 bases; bases outside gene matches: 9.